Below are 26 T cell receptor beta chains sequenced from a single sample in a study of T cells in Graves' hyperthyroidism and ophthalmopathy. Using RNA transcripts as the source, TCR beta CDR3 regions were amplified. RT-PCR in the first round (using the HTBI primer set) targeted the TCR CDR3. TCRdb re-analysed the multiplex PCR reads in MiXCR, keeping a single row per CDR3 protein. Among over 700,000 distinct CDR3 sequences listed, about 19% were seen once. The source material was blood. These receptor sequences come from a woman in her fifties or sixties with Graves' hyperthyroidism that later progressed to Graves' ophthalmopathy.

This clonotype showed up just a few times. The genes are TRBV27 and TRBJ2-7; 7 nucleotides align to TRBD1. J was trimmed by 6 bases and V by 8 bases; bases with no gene match: 10. Looked up from germline, CDR1 is MNHEY and CDR2 is SMNVEV (reference sequence). The CDR3 has 13 residues. CDR3 loop: CASAGTENCEQYF. CDR3 DNA: TGTGCCAGCGCCGGGACAGAAAACTGCGAGCAGTACTTC.

The J gene is TRBJ2-3, the V gene TRBV11-3; 8 nucleotides match TRBD2. CDR1 SGHNT and CDR2 YENEEA come from the germline V gene. Trimming at V came to 2 bases and at J to 1 base, leaving 5 bases not matched to a gene. CDR3 length: 16 amino acids. The CDR3 region has the DNA TGTGCCAGCAGCTTACTCACCGGGGGGGGCACAGATACGCAGTATTTT. This encodes CASSLLTGGGTDTQYF.

This clonotype was counted between two and nine times. The chain recombines TRBV15 with TRBJ2-1; TRBD2 matches at 7 bases. Per germline, CDR1 LNHNV and CDR2 YYDKDF (reference sequence). The CDR3 has 16 amino acids. Losses at the gene ends were 2 bases for V and 5 bases for J; bases not matched to a gene: 9. This CDR3 is CATSRTRGRANNEQFF. CDR3 in DNA: TGTGCCACCAGCAGAACCCGAGGGAGGGCCAACAATGAGCAGTTCTTC.

This clonotype came up a few times. J is TRBJ1-6 and V is TRBV20-1, with TRBD1 as a possible D gene (5 bases). Trimming removed 5 bases from V and 9 bases from J, with 17 bases in between. The CDR3 length is 14 residues. CDR1 DFQATT and CDR2 SNEGSKA come from the germline V gene (reference sequence). For the CDR3, the DNA is TGCAGTGCTTGGGGACCCCCGAACCCTTCACCCCTCCACTTT. It yields the protein CSAWGPPNPSPLHF.

The J gene is TRBJ1-2, the V gene TRBV6-2 or TRBV6-3; 8 bases line up with TRBD1. There are 15 residues in the CDR3. CDR1 is MNHEY and CDR2 is SVGEGT in the germline V gene. With 6 bases clipped from V and 2 bases from J, the junction kept 8 bases outside the gene matches. The CDR3 reads CASRTGTGTNYGYTF. Written as DNA, the CDR3 is TGTGCCAGCAGAACCGGGACAGGAACGAACTATGGCTACACCTTC.

The chain is built from TRBV14 and TRBJ2-1, with TRBD1 identical over 7 bases. This CDR3 has 16 amino acids. Germline V gene data show CDR1 as SGHDN and CDR2 as FVKESK. J gave up 0 bases and V 3 bases, and 5 bases lay outside the gene matches. CDR3 loop: CASSHRQGSSYNEQFF. CDR3 nucleotide sequence: TGTGCCAGCAGCCACCGACAGGGTAGCTCCTACAATGAGCAGTTCTTC.

The count of this clonotype is one. The chain recombines TRBV7-6 with TRBJ1-5, with D unclear. From germline, CDR1 is SGHVS and CDR2 FNYEAQ. Trimming stripped 0 bases from V and 5 bases from J, with 14 bases between. The CDR3 covers 16 residues. The CDR3 nucleotides are TGTGCCAGCAGCTTAGCTGTCACGGTAAAGGATCAGCCCCAGCATTTT. It yields the protein CASSLAVTVKDQPQHF.

This clonotype was seen a handful of times. The rearrangement links TRBV12-5 to TRBJ2-7; D not certain. Germline-derived CDR1 and CDR2 are LGHNT and FRNRAP. This CDR3 has 15 residues. The V and J ends lost 1 base and 2 bases respectively, with 12 bases between them. DNA of the CDR3: TGTGCTAGTGGTTTGGCTCAGGTTCTAACCTACGAGCAGTACTTC. Translating it yields CASGLAQVLTYEQYF. Supplemented by reference TRBV12-5 and TRBJ2-7, the full variable domain reads DARVTQTPRHKVTEMGQEVTMRCQPILGHNTVFWYRQTMMQGLELLAYFRNRAPLDDSGMPKDRFSAEMPDATLATLKIQPSEPRDSAVYFCASGLAQVLTYEQYFGPGTRLTVT.

The rearrangement uses TRBV5-8 and TRBJ1-6; 7 bases agree with TRBD1. The CDR3 spans 14 residues. Germline V gives CDR1 SGHTS, CDR2 YDEGEE. V shed 4 bases, J shed 10 bases, and the junction held 8 bases outside the gene matches. The CDR3 sequence is CASSKGQPGSPLHF. The CDR3 DNA sequence: TGTGCCAGCAGCAAGGGACAGCCCGGGTCACCCCTCCACTTT.

This clonotype has a count of ten or more. V and J are TRBV18 and TRBJ1-2; D gene ambiguous. The CDR3 is made up of 16 amino acids. CDR1 is KGHSH, CDR2 LQKENI, per germline. V gave up 1 base and J gave up 3 bases, with 15 bases separating them. The chain's CDR3 is CASSPLPGQEYYGYTF. The CDR3 coding sequence is TGTGCCAGCTCACCACTCCCCGGCCAGGAGTACTATGGCTACACCTTC.

This clonotype occurred a few times. The chain recombines TRBV20-1 with TRBJ2-4; 7 nucleotides match TRBD2. With 5 bases clipped from V and 8 bases from J, the junction kept 0 bases outside the gene matches. CDR3 length equals 10 residues. CDR1 and CDR2 from the germline V gene are DFQATT and SNEGSKA (reference sequence). This chain's CDR3 is CSAGGDIQYF. The CDR3, as DNA: TGCAGTGCTGGGGGGGACATTCAGTACTTC.

The chain uses TRBV18 and TRBJ1-5; possibly TRBD1 for D (6 bases). This CDR3 comprises 15 residues. Between the trimmed V and J ends, which lost 3 bases and 7 bases, there was a span of 16 bases. CDR1 and CDR2 from the germline V gene are KGHSH and LQKENI. The CDR3, as DNA: TGTGCCAGCTCACCCCTAAGGGGGGGAGGCCAGCCCCAGCATTTT. Translated, it gives CASSPLRGGGQPQHF.

Concerning this clonotype: This may stem from a read error, because a much larger clone lies one nucleotide away. DNA of the CDR3: TGTCCCAGCAGCCCGAACCTAGGGACAGCCCAAGAGACCCAGTACTTC. It is translated as CPSSPNLGTAQETQYF. The rearrangement uses TRBV27 and TRBJ2-5; 7 nucleotides line up with TRBD1. The germline CDR1 and CDR2 sequences are MNHEY and SMNVEV (reference sequence). The CDR3 loop spans 16 amino acids.

This clonotype has just a few counts. The V and J genes are TRBV7-9 and TRBJ2-7; D remains unclear. Germline-derived CDR1 and CDR2 are SEHNR and FQNEAQ (reference sequence). Between the trimmed V and J ends, which lost 0 bases and 3 bases, there was a span of 9 bases. The CDR3 has 14 residues. CDR3 DNA: TGTGCCAGCAGCTTAGCGTTAGGGCACTACGAGCAGTACTTC. Translating it yields CASSLALGHYEQYF.

The sample holds many counts of this clonotype. The chain employs TRBV11-3 and TRBJ2-1; D remains ambiguous. The CDR3 runs 12 residues. Germline V gives CDR1 SGHNT, CDR2 YENEEA. V lost 4 bases, J lost 9 bases, and 10 bases lay in between. CDR3 sequence: CASSSQFAEQFF. The CDR3 DNA is TGTGCCAGCAGCTCCCAGTTCGCTGAGCAGTTCTTC.

The V and J genes are TRBV20-1 and TRBJ2-2; no firm D call. V lost 5 bases, J lost 6 bases, and 16 bases lay in between. This CDR3 is 14 amino acids long. CDR1 is DFQATT, CDR2 SNEGSKA, per germline (reference sequence). This chain's CDR3 is CSASSGQIAGELFF. The DNA of the CDR3 is TGCAGTGCTTCATCGGGCCAGATAGCCGGGGAGCTGTTTTTT.

There are many counts of this clonotype. The J gene is TRBJ2-2, the V gene TRBV3-1, with D tentatively TRBD1 or TRBD2 (5 bases each). The CDR3 consists of 15 residues. V was clipped by 3 bases and J by 6 bases, with 14 bases between them. Germline-derived CDR1 and CDR2 are LGHDT and YNNKEL (reference sequence). CDR3 region: CASSQRPGAPGELFF. In nucleotides, the CDR3 is TGTGCCAGCAGCCAGCGTCCCGGGGCTCCCGGGGAGCTGTTTTTT.

This clonotype was counted at least ten times. The CDR3 sequence: CASSHQGSNQPQHF. The DNA of the CDR3 is TGTGCCAGCAGCCATCAGGGGAGCAATCAGCCCCAGCATTTT. The chain carries TRBV3-1 and TRBJ1-5; TRBD1 might be the D (6 bases). The V end lost 3 bases, the J end lost 1 base, and 7 bases lay between the germline ends. The CDR3 runs 14 residues. Germline-derived CDR1 and CDR2 are LGHDT and YNNKEL (reference sequence).

This clonotype came up many times. The V call is TRBV6-1, the J call TRBJ1-4, with TRBD1 as a possible D gene (6 bases). Germline V gene data show CDR1 as MNHNS and CDR2 as SASEGT. The CDR3 runs to 17 residues. V lost 1 base to trimming and J lost 3 bases, with 15 bases between them. CDR3 residues: CASSEVGTTFANEKLFF. The CDR3, as DNA: TGTGCCAGCAGTGAAGTTGGGACAACCTTTGCTAATGAAAAACTGTTTTTT.

The chain couples TRBV6-1 to TRBJ1-2, with TRBD1 identical over 8 bases. Germline CDR1 MNHNS, CDR2 SASEGT. This CDR3 has 15 residues. The trim removed 2 bases at V and 5 bases at J, leaving 7 bases unmatched. The CDR3: CASSEQGAYGYGYTF. The CDR3 region has the DNA TGTGCCAGCAGTGAACAGGGGGCCTACGGGTATGGCTACACCTTC.

The chain uses TRBV3-1 and TRBJ2-5; no clear D. The V gene's germline CDR1 is LGHDT and CDR2 YNNKEL (reference sequence). The CDR3 consists of 14 residues. Trimming took 2 bases from V and 0 from J, leaving 7 bases between them. The DNA of the CDR3 is TGTGCCAGCAGCCAAATGGGTTACCAAGAGACCCAGTACTTC. Translating it yields CASSQMGYQETQYF.

This clonotype turned up a few times. The chain links TRBV4-2 to TRBJ1-5; TRBD1 matches at 9 bases. The CDR3 runs to 17 residues. V lost 2 bases, J lost 3 bases, and 8 bases stayed unmatched. From germline, CDR1 is LGHNA and CDR2 YNFKEQ. The CDR3 DNA reads TGTGCCAGCAGCCAACAGACAGGGGGAATGTCCAATCAGCCCCAGCATTTT. Its translation: CASSQQTGGMSNQPQHF.

This chain connects TRBV5-6 to TRBJ2-7, with D hard to call. Germline CDR1 reads SGHDT; CDR2 reads YYEEEE. Between the trimmed V and J ends, which lost 1 base and 6 bases, there was a span of 8 bases. The CDR3 has 12 amino acids. As DNA, the CDR3 is TGTGCCAGCAGCTTGATATCGGGCGAGCAGTACTTC. Translated: CASSLISGEQYF.

The sample holds a few counts of this clonotype. J is TRBJ2-5 and V is TRBV6-2 or TRBV6-3; the D gene is possibly TRBD2 (5 bases). Germline CDR1 MNHEY, CDR2 SVGEGT. V lost 2 bases, J lost 5 bases, and 15 bases lay in between. The CDR3 is made up of 15 amino acids. The CDR3 DNA reads as TGTGCCAGCAGTTACGGGAACAGCCCGGGGGAGACCCAGTACTTC. Translating it yields CASSYGNSPGETQYF.

This rearrangement joins TRBV3-1 to TRBJ1-5, with D hard to call. The CDR3 extends over 13 amino acids. Trimming cost V 0 bases and J 7 bases, with 7 bases left between them. From germline, CDR1 is LGHDT and CDR2 YNNKEL (reference sequence). The CDR3 DNA reads TGTGCCAGCAGCCAAGATGAAAGCCAGCCCCAGCATTTT. Amino acids: CASSQDESQPQHF.

The rearrangement links TRBV20-1 to TRBJ2-3; D ambiguous. V gave up 5 bases and J gave up 3 bases, with 9 bases separating them. Germline V gene sequence: CDR1 DFQATT, CDR2 SNEGSKA (reference sequence). CDR3 length: 12 residues. CDR3 amino acids: CSAPPLTDTQYF. DNA of the CDR3: TGCAGTGCTCCCCCTTTGACAGATACGCAGTATTTT.